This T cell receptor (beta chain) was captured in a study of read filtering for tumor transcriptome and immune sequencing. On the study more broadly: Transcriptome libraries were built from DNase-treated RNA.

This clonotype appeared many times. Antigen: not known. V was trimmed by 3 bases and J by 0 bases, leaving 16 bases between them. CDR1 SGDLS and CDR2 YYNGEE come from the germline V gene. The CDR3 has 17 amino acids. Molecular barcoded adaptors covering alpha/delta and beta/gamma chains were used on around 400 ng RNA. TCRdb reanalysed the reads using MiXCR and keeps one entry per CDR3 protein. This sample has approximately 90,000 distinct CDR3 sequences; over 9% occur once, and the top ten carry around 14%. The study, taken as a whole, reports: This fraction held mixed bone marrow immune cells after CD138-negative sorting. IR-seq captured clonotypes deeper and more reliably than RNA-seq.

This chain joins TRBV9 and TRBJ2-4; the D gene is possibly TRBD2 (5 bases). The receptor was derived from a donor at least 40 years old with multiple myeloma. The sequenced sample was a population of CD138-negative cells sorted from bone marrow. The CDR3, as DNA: TGTGCCAGCAGCGGCGGCGGGCAGGCCCGAGCCAAAAACATTCAGTACTTC. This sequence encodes CASSGGGQARAKNIQYF.